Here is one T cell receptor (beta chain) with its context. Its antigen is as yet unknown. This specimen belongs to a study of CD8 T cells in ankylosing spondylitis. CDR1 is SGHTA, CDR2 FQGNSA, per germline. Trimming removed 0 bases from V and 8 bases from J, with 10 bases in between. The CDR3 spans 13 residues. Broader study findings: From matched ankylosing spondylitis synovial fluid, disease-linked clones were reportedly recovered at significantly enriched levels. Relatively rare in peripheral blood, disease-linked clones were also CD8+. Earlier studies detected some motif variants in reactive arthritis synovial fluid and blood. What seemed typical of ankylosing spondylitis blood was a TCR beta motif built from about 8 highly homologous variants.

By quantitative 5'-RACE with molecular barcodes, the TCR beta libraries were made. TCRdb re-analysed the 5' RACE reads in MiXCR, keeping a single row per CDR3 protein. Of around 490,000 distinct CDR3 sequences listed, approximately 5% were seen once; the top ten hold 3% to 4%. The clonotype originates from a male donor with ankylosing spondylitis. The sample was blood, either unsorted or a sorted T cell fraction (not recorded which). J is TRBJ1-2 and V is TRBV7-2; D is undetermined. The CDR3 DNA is TGTGCCAGCAGCTTAGCGGAGGGTCGGGGCTACACCTTC. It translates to CASSLAEGRGYTF. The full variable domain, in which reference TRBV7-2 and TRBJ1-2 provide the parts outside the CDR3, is GAGVSQSPSNKVTEKGKDVELRCDPISGHTALYWYRQSLGQGLEFLIYFQGNSAPDKSGLPSDRFSAERTGGSVSTLTIQRTQQEDSAVYLCASSLAEGRGYTFGSGTRLTVV.